One sample yielded the 10 T cell receptor beta chains listed below, sequenced in a study of prognosis after radiotherapy for stage I lung cancer. The TCR beta CDR3 region was amplified from genomic DNA, with two rounds of multiplex PCR being used for the amplification. During first-round PCR, primers specific to each TRBV and TRBJ gene were used. TCRdb re-derived calls from the multiplex PCR reads in MiXCR, one entry per CDR3 protein. The data contain around 30,000 distinct CDR3 sequences, about 32% of them singletons. The sequencing here drew on PBMCs, taken before or after stereotactic body radiation therapy (not recorded which). The source of these receptors is a donor at least 50 years old with non-small cell lung cancer.

To note about this clonotype: A far larger clone is one nucleotide away, so this likely arose from a read error. The CDR3 does not close with the conserved phenylalanine or tryptophan, likely indicating a read error. The rearrangement links TRBV6-1 to TRBJ2-1; 12 bases are shared with TRBD2. Germline-derived CDR1 and CDR2 are MNHNS and SASEGT. After removal of 6 bases from V and 4 bases from J, the junction contained 7 bases not matched to a gene. The CDR3 totals 16 residues. The CDR3 coding sequence is TGTGCCAGCAGGGGCAAAACTAGCGGGAGGTACAATGAGCAGTTCCTC. This sequence encodes CASRGKTSGRYNEQFL.

The sample holds one count of this clonotype. The gene calls are TRBV20-1 and TRBJ1-5; D is unresolved. From germline, CDR1 is DFQATT and CDR2 SNEGSKA (reference sequence). This CDR3 contains 11 residues. The V and J ends lost 6 bases and 9 bases respectively, with 12 bases between them. The CDR3 DNA follows: TGCAGTGCAAATACCCCCGGGCCCCAGCATTTT. This encodes CSANTPGPQHF.

This clonotype appeared many times. This chain links TRBV19 with TRBJ1-2; D is unresolved. V dropped 4 bases and J dropped 4 bases, with 16 bases sitting between them. Per germline, CDR1 LNHDA and CDR2 SQIVND (reference sequence). The CDR3 extends over 15 amino acids. CDR3 DNA: TGTGCCAGTAGTAGTTTTGGCAGCCTGGGCTATGGCTACACCTTC. Residues: CASSSFGSLGYGYTF. Complete variable domain (other parts from reference TRBV19 and TRBJ1-2): DGGITQSPKYLFRKEGQNVTLSCEQNLNHDAMYWYRQDPGQGLRLIYYSQIVNDFQKGDIAEGYSVSREKKESFPLTVTSAQKNPTAFYLCASSSFGSLGYGYTFGSGTRLTVV.

This clonotype was seen repeatedly, ten times or more. The chain has TRBV30 and TRBJ1-5, with D perhaps matching TRBD1 (6 bases). V gave up 2 bases and J gave up 0 bases, with 8 bases separating them. The germline V gene has CDR1 GTSNPN and CDR2 SVGIG (reference sequence). This CDR3 is built from 14 residues. This CDR3 reads CAWSRTVSNQPQHF. The CDR3 DNA reads as TGTGCCTGGAGTCGGACAGTTAGCAATCAGCCCCAGCATTTT.

This clonotype showed up many times. The CDR3 reads CASAEGTAQETQYF. The DNA of the CDR3 is TGTGCCAGCGCTGAGGGGACAGCTCAAGAGACCCAGTACTTC. The rearrangement joins TRBV6-1 to TRBJ2-5; 7 bases are shared with TRBD1. The CDR3 is 14 residues long. Germline V gene sequence: CDR1 MNHNS, CDR2 SASEGT. Trimming cost V 8 bases and J 2 bases; bases outside gene matches: 8.

Concerning this clonotype itself: A read error likely explains this, since a far larger clone differs by one base. J is TRBJ1-2 and V is TRBV2, with a weak D call TRBD1 (5 bases). With 10 bases removed from V and 8 bases from J, the gap between germline ends came to 14 bases. CDR1 is SNHLY, CDR2 FYNNEI, per germline. The CDR3 contains 11 residues. CDR3 sequence reads: CATRGSAGYTF. CDR3 in DNA: TGTGCCACCCGGGGGTCTGCGGGCTACACCTTC.

The chain joins TRBV6-1 to TRBJ1-5; D gene unclear. Trimming left V 5 bases short and J 4 bases short, with 12 bases between. This CDR3 region has 14 residues. Germline assignment: CDR1 MNHNS and CDR2 SASEGT. The CDR3 region is CASSLNTANQPQHF. In DNA form, the CDR3 reads TGTGCCAGCAGTCTAAACACGGCTAATCAGCCCCAGCATTTT.

This chain connects TRBV27 to TRBJ2-1, with a weak D call TRBD2 (6 bases). The V and J ends lost 7 bases and 12 bases respectively, with 13 bases between them. Germline lookup yields CDR1 MNHEY and CDR2 SMNVEV (reference sequence). The length of the CDR3 is 11 residues. CDR3: CASNGGLGQFF. CDR3 nucleotide sequence: TGTGCCAGCAACGGGGGATTGGGGCAGTTCTTC.

The chain links TRBV19 to TRBJ1-5, with TRBD1 identical over 7 bases. This CDR3 is 17 amino acids long. V shed 7 bases, J shed 3 bases, and the junction held 15 bases outside the gene matches. The germline V gene has CDR1 LNHDA and CDR2 SQIVND (reference sequence). The CDR3 DNA is TGTGCCAGTACCTCTATATCGGCACAGGGGTTCAATCAGCCCCAGCATTTT. Translating gives CASTSISAQGFNQPQHF.

Notes on this clonotype: A single base separates this from a much larger clone, so it may be a read error. This sequence joins TRBV6-1 and TRBJ2-5; 9 bases are a match to TRBD2. The CDR3 is 18 amino acids. From germline, CDR1 is MNHNS and CDR2 SASEGT. The CDR3 sequence: CASSVMQRGAGGLKTKYF. The CDR3 nucleotides are TGTGCCAGCAGTGTAATGCAGCGGGGGGCCGGGGGCCTGAAGACCAAGTACTTC.